The 20 T cell receptor beta chains below come from one sample, sequenced in a study of breast tumors, draining lymph nodes, adjacent tissues. Each CDR3 protein is one row after TCRdb ran MiXCR on the multiplex PCR reads. The data hold approximately 130,000 distinct CDR3 sequences, with about 20% observed a single time. Axillary draining lymph nodes of breast cancer patients supplied the node samples. The sample taken for sequencing was axillary lymph node tissue. Receptors were obtained from a female donor with breast cancer. Some clones in this sample may be carry-over from other donors' samples.

This clonotype was seen at least ten times. The chain recombines TRBV20-1 with TRBJ1-2, with TRBD1 matching 8 bases. The junction had 17 bases not matched to a gene; V was cut back by 5 bases and J by 3 bases. Per the germline V gene, CDR1 is DFQATT and CDR2 is SNEGSKA (reference sequence). The CDR3 spans 17 residues. The CDR3 DNA reads as TGCAGTGCTCCGGACAGGGAAACTAATCCCCCCTACTATGGCTACACCTTC. Its translation: CSAPDRETNPPYYGYTF.

This clonotype occurred many times. J is TRBJ2-3 and V is TRBV27, with D tentatively TRBD1 or TRBD2 (5 bases each). The CDR3 runs to 13 residues. Germline CDR1 reads MNHEY; CDR2 reads SMNVEV (reference sequence). Trimming took 7 bases from V and 4 from J, leaving 12 bases between them. The CDR3 bases are TGTGCCAGCAAAGGGGACCGTCCAGATACGCAGTATTTT. Protein: CASKGDRPDTQYF.

This clonotype was seen repeatedly, ten times or more. J is TRBJ2-7 and V is TRBV7-2; no clear D gene. Germline CDR1 reads SGHTA; CDR2 reads FQGNSA. Trimming removed 5 bases from V and 6 bases from J, with 14 bases in between. There are 13 residues in the CDR3. The CDR3 DNA reads as TGTGCCAGCAGCCAGGTGGCACTGGGCGAGCAGTACTTC. This encodes CASSQVALGEQYF.

Notes on this clonotype: One end of the junction varies from germline; a read error may be responsible. The chain recombines TRBV6-5 with TRBJ1-4; D is possibly TRBD1 (6 bases). CDR3 length: 14 amino acids. The V gene's germline CDR1 is MNHEY and CDR2 SVGAGI. CDR3 nucleotides: TGTGCCAGCAGTGAAGTGGGGGCGGAGGAAAAACTGGTTTTT. Protein sequence: CASSEVGAEEKLVF.

As regards this clonotype: A single base separates this from a much larger clone, so it may be a read error. The V gene is TRBV30, the J gene TRBJ2-3, with 8 nucleotides matching TRBD2. CDR1 is GTSNPN, CDR2 SVGIG, per germline (reference sequence). This CDR3 region has 15 residues. DNA for the CDR3: TGTGCCTGGAGTAGGCTAGCGGGTAGCACAGATGCGCAGTATTTT. Protein sequence: CAWSRLAGSTDAQYF.

This clonotype was seen a few times. The chain is built from TRBV18 and TRBJ2-5; D tentatively reads TRBD1 or TRBD2 (5 bases each). The CDR3 consists of 15 residues. Trimming took 1 base from V and 2 from J, leaving 11 bases between them. CDR1 KGHSH and CDR2 LQKENI come from the germline V gene. CDR3 residues: CASSPRPGGQETQYF. CDR3 DNA: TGTGCCAGCTCACCACGTCCTGGGGGTCAAGAGACCCAGTACTTC.

This clonotype was counted ten times or more. The chain uses TRBV4-2 and TRBJ1-4; no clear D. The CDR3 runs to 17 residues. CDR1 is LGHNA and CDR2 is YNFKEQ in the germline V gene. V was shortened by 3 bases and J by 3 bases, with 17 bases between the two germline ends. CDR3 nucleotide sequence: TGTGCCAGCAGCCATAGTACGTCTAGGGTACCTAATGAAAAACTGTTTTTT. Amino acid sequence: CASSHSTSRVPNEKLFF.

This clonotype was recorded at least ten times. The chain is built from TRBV6-2 or TRBV6-3 and TRBJ2-5; 8 positions agree with TRBD2. Germline V CDR1 and CDR2: MNHEY, SVGEGT. The junction had 6 bases not matched to a gene; V was cut back by 5 bases and J by 1 base. CDR3 length: 15 residues. CDR3 nucleotide sequence: TGTGCCAGCAGTGCGGGACTAGAACTCCAAGAGACCCAGTACTTC. Protein sequence: CASSAGLELQETQYF.

As concerns this clonotype: This may arise from a read error, as a much more abundant clone is one base away. The chain is built from TRBV25-1 and TRBJ2-7, with 8 bases identical to TRBD2. CDR3 length: 15 amino acids. V dropped 5 bases and J dropped 2; count of bases not matched to a gene: 8. Germline-derived CDR1 and CDR2 are MGHDK and SYGVNS. This CDR3 is CASSLRAGVTYEQYF. The DNA of the CDR3 is TGTGCCAGCAGTCTCCGAGCGGGAGTGACCTACGAGCAGTACTTC.

The chain links TRBV11-2 to TRBJ2-3; D possibly corresponds to TRBD2 (6 bases). Germline CDR1 reads SGHAT; CDR2 reads FQNNGV. There are 17 residues in the CDR3. Deletions cut 5 bases from V and 2 bases from J, with 20 bases between. CDR3 residues: CASSPRVRERATDTQYF. CDR3 sequence (DNA): TGTGCCAGCAGCCCGCGGGTCCGGGAGAGGGCCACAGATACGCAGTATTTT.

A few counts support this clonotype. The chain carries TRBV19 and TRBJ2-3; possibly TRBD1 for D (6 bases). This CDR3 contains 14 residues. V was cut by 4 bases and J by 1 base, with 9 bases left in between. Per the germline V gene, CDR1 is LNHDA and CDR2 is SQIVND (reference sequence). The CDR3 is CASSKGTRTDTQYF. The CDR3 nucleotides are TGTGCCAGTAGTAAAGGGACACGCACAGATACGCAGTATTTT.

Turning to this clonotype: A much larger clonotype is one base distant, so this may be a read error. The chain recombines TRBV27 with TRBJ2-1; no reliable D call. Per the germline V gene, CDR1 is MNHEY and CDR2 is SMNVEV (reference sequence). The CDR3 extends over 11 amino acids. This CDR3 is CASSRKNEQLF. The CDR3 DNA follows: TGTGCCAGCAGCCGAAAGAATGAGCAGCTCTTC.

This clonotype came up many times. The rearrangement uses TRBV9 and TRBJ2-2; a possible D gene is TRBD1 (6 bases). The CDR3 covers 15 residues. Looked up from germline, CDR1 is SGDLS and CDR2 is YYNGEE. V dropped 4 bases and J dropped 0 bases, with 10 bases sitting between them. The CDR3 nucleotides read TGTGCCAGCAGCCCAAGGACAGCGAACACCGGGGAGCTGTTTTTT. This gives the protein CASSPRTANTGELFF.

This clonotype was observed at least ten times. The chain is built from TRBV20-1 and TRBJ2-5; 7 bases fit TRBD2. V lost 0 bases to trimming and J lost 0 bases; unmatched junction nucleotides: 16. The CDR3 sequence is 19 residues long. The germline gives CDR1 DFQATT, CDR2 SNEGSKA (reference sequence). CDR3 sequence reads: CSARDLPSGANRYQETQYF. CDR3 DNA sequence: TGCAGTGCTAGAGATCTCCCTAGCGGAGCAAACAGGTACCAAGAGACCCAGTACTTC.

V is TRBV20-1 and J is TRBJ2-1, with TRBD1 matching 8 bases. The CDR3 spans 12 residues. Trimming at V came to 6 bases and at J to 8 bases, leaving 6 bases not matched to a gene. Per germline, CDR1 DFQATT and CDR2 SNEGSKA (reference sequence). The CDR3 DNA reads as TGCAGTGCCTTGACAGGGGCTCATGAGCAGTTCTTC. Protein: CSALTGAHEQFF.

The sample holds many counts of this clonotype. The CDR3 loop reads CASSPVSGDLHF. CDR3 sequence (DNA): TGTGCCAGCTCACCGGTCTCCGGGGATCTCCACTTT. The rearrangement links TRBV18 to TRBJ1-6; D gene ambiguous. Germline V lookup: CDR1 KGHSH, CDR2 LQKENI. The CDR3 is 12 amino acids. Trimming took off 3 bases at V and 16 bases at J, with 13 bases between the two ends.

This clonotype has ten or more counts. The V gene is TRBV27, the J gene TRBJ1-2; a possible D gene is TRBD1 (5 bases). The germline gives CDR1 MNHEY, CDR2 SMNVEV (reference sequence). The CDR3 spans 13 residues. V lost 3 bases and J lost 8, with 13 bases in between. The CDR3 DNA reads as TGTGCCAGCAGTTTCACAGGTGGGAGAGGCTACACCTTC. Translation: CASSFTGGRGYTF.

This clonotype was seen repeatedly, ten times or more. The J gene is TRBJ2-1, the V gene TRBV6-5; TRBD2 matches at 15 bases. Per the germline V gene, CDR1 is MNHEY and CDR2 is SVGAGI. The CDR3 loop spans 15 amino acids. V dropped 4 bases and J dropped 6; count of bases not matched to a gene: 1. The CDR3 DNA sequence: TGTGCCAGCAGTTCGGGACTAGCGGGAGGCAATGAGCAGTTCTTC. Amino acid sequence: CASSSGLAGGNEQFF.

This clonotype was seen once. The chain couples TRBV10-3 to TRBJ2-3; 10 bases match TRBD1. The CDR3 runs to 13 residues. CDR1 is ENHRY, CDR2 SYGVKD, per germline. The V and J ends lost 6 bases and 5 bases, in that order; junction bases with no gene match: 2. CDR3 DNA sequence: TGTGCCATCAGCGGGACAGGGGTAGATACGCAGTATTTT. It translates to CAISGTGVDTQYF.

This clonotype was seen many times. The genes are TRBV11-3 and TRBJ2-1; D is perhaps TRBD2 (5 bases). Trimming took off 6 bases at V and 9 bases at J, with 15 bases between the two ends. CDR1 and CDR2 (germline): SGHNT, YENEEA. The CDR3 is 13 amino acids. The CDR3 coding sequence is TGTGCCAGCAGAAATTCCTACCGGGGTGAGCAGTTCTTC. Its translation: CASRNSYRGEQFF.